A single TCR beta chain is shown here with its context. What antigen it recognizes has not been identified. The input lacks base qualities; no much larger clone sits a single base away. Whole blood was collected in K2EDTA tubes by collaborating institutions according to the institutions' own protocols. Collaborator samples were shipped for TCRbeta analysis as frozen whole blood, isolated PBMCs, or DNA extracted from either sample type. TCRbeta CDR3 regions were amplified from genomic DNA by means of the immunoSEQ Assay, a bias-controlled multiplex PCR. Under the source paper's analysis protocol: Within the assay, amplification of reference gene primers was used to estimate how many nucleated cells each sample contained. To quantify the absolute abundance of each unique TCRbeta CDR3 rearrangement, sequence reads were collapsed and filtered. For each sample, productive Simpson clonality was calculated as the square root of Simpson's diversity index over productive rearrangements. This immuneACCESS table, as held by TCRdb, lists in-frame sequences with V and J called but not all clones. Of the missing ones, under half trace to an unresolved V gene in checked studies; the others have no known cause. The V and J calls and clone size were taken over from that table, and D and trimming were inferred from the DNA. This sample gives around 47,000 clones in total; about 88% of them show up just once. Of the sample, roughly 42% is held by the ten largest clones.

The CDR3 covers 14 residues, taking in both the cysteine and the phenylalanine. Of all the DNA, just the CDR3 is kept, 42 bases in frame from base 1. Via the germline V gene, CDR1 is SGHTA and CDR2 FQGNSA. Between the V and J ends, shortened by 2 bases and 4 bases respectively, the junction contains 11 bases. This entry comes from a study of blood T cell repertoires in COVID-19 (TCRdb year 2020). Describing the broader study: Collaborator samples came from the United States, Italy and Spain and covered acute and convalescent phases of COVID-19. Samples were obtained from the ongoing ImmuneRACE study (first 160 participants) and from over 1,000 subjects provided by 6 global collaborators. A de-identified subject ID, COVID-19 status, age in years and sex were almost always included in the sample metadata. The dataset comprised deeply sampled blood TCRbeta repertoires from subjects exposed to, actively infected with, or recovered from COVID-19. Where HLA class I and class II types were available, the types were taken from metadata supplied by the sample provider, not from assay-based typing. The material from the prospective study consisted of cDNA or gDNA derived from T cells, B-cell-depleted T cells, or PBMCs. The repertoires were released in a freely available public database intended as a resource for research on the immune response to SARS-CoV-2.

Findings and caveats that apply to the study as a whole: The amount of clinical and demographic metadata varied by source and participant and was provided uncurated.

The sequence came from a human donor in a cohort sampled during active COVID-19. The sequence links TRBV7-2 to TRBJ1-1; the D gene is not confidently resolved. Material: peripheral blood. The CDR3 in this case is CASSLIEVGTEAFF. The bases are TGTGCCAGCAGCTTAATCGAGGTCGGCACTGAAGCTTTCTTT. Extended through the reference TRBV7-2 and TRBJ1-1 proteins, this CDR3 yields the full variable domain: GAGVSQSPSNKVTEKGKDVELRCDPISGHTALYWYRQSLGQGLEFLIYFQGNSAPDKSGLPSDRFSAERTGGSVSTLTIQRTQQEDSAVYLCASSLIEVGTEAFFGQGTRLTVV.